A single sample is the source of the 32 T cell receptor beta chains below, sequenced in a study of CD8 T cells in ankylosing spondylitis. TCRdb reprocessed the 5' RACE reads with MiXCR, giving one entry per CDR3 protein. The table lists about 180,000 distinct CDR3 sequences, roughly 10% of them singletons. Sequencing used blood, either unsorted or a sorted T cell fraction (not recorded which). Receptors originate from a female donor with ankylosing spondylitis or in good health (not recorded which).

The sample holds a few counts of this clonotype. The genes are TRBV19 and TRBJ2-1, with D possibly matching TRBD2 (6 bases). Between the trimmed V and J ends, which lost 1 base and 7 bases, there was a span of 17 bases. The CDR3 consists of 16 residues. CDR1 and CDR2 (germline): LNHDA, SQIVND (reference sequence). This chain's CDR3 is CASSIGGGGGRNEQFF. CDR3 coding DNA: TGTGCCAGTAGTATAGGCGGAGGTGGAGGGCGGAATGAGCAGTTCTTC.

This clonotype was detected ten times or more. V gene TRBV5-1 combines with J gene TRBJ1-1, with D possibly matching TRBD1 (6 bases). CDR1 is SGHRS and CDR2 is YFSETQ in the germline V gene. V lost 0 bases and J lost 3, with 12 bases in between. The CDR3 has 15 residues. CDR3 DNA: TGCGCCAGCAGCTTGGTTGTCAGGGGACACACTGAAGCTTTCTTT. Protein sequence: CASSLVVRGHTEAFF. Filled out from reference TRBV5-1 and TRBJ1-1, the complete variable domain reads KAGVTQTPRYLIKTRGQQVTLSCSPISGHRSVSWYQQTPGQGLQFLFEYFSETQRNKGNFPGRFSGRQFSNSRSEMNVSTLELGDSALYLCASSLVVRGHTEAFFGQGTRLTVV.

Written as DNA, the CDR3 is TGTGCCACCAGCAGCGTACCCTACCAGAATGGGGACTACTATAATTCACCCCTCCACTTT. Translation: CATSSVPYQNGDYYNSPLHF. The rearrangement joins TRBV15 to TRBJ1-6; tentative D call: TRBD1 (5 bases). Germline-derived CDR1 and CDR2 are LNHNV and YYDKDF (reference sequence). Trimming pared 3 bases from V and 3 bases from J, leaving 24 bases between. This CDR3 comprises 20 residues. Supplemented by reference TRBV15 and TRBJ1-6, the full variable domain reads DAMVIQNPRYQVTQFGKPVTLSCSQTLNHNVMYWYQQKSSQAPKLLFHYYDKDFNNEADTPDNFQSRRPNTSFCFLDIRSPGLGDTAMYLCATSSVPYQNGDYYNSPLHFGNGTRLTVT.

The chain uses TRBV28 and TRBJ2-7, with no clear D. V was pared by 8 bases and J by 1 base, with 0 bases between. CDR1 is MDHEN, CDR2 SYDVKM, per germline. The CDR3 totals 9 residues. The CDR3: CASSYEQYF. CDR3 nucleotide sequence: TGTGCCAGCTCCTACGAGCAGTACTTC.

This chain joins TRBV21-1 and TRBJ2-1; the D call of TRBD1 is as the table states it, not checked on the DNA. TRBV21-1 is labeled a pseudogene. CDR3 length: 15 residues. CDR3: CASSKQDRGSYEQFF. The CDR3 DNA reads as TGTGCCAGCAGCAAACAGGACAGGGGATCCTATGAGCAGTTCTTC.

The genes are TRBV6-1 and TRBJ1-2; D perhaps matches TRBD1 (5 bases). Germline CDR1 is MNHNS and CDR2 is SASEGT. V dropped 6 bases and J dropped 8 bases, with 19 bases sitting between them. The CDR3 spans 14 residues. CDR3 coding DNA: TGTGCCAGCAGAGCCGGGACCTCCGCCTGGGGCTACACCTTC. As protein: CASRAGTSAWGYTF.

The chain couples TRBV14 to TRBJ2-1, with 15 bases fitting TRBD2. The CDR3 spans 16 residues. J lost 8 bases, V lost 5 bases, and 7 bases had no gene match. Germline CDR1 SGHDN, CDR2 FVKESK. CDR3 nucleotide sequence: TGTGCCAGCAGCTCCGGACTAGCGGGAGGGCCGGATGAGCAGTTCTTC. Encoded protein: CASSSGLAGGPDEQFF.

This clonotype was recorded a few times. The DNA of the CDR3 is TGTGCCAGCAGTTCTTCAGTCGGGAGGACGAACACCGGGGAGCTGTTTTTT. Its translation is CASSSSVGRTNTGELFF. The chain combines TRBV28 with TRBJ2-2; 7 nucleotides agree with TRBD2. This CDR3 is built from 17 residues. Germline assignment: CDR1 MDHEN and CDR2 SYDVKM. Losses at the gene ends were 4 bases for V and 0 bases for J; bases not matched to a gene: 8.

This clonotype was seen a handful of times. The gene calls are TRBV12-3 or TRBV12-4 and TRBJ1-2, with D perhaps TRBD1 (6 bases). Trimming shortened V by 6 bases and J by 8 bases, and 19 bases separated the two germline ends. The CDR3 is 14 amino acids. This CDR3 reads CASSGYRDRLGYTF. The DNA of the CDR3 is TGTGCCAGCAGCGGCTACAGGGATCGGTTAGGCTACACCTTC.

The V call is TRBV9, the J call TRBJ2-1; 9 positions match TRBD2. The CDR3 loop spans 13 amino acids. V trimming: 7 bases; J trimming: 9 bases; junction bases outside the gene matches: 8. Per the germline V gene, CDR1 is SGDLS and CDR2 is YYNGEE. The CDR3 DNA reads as TGTGCCAGCTGCCTTAGCGGGAGCGGTGAGCAGTTCTTC. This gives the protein CASCLSGSGEQFF. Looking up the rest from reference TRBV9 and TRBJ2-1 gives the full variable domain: DSGVTQTPKHLITATGQRVTLRCSPRSGDLSVYWYQQSLDQGLQFLIQYYNGEERAKGNILERFSAQQFPDLHSELNLSSLELGDSALYFCASCLSGSGEQFFGPGTRLTVL.

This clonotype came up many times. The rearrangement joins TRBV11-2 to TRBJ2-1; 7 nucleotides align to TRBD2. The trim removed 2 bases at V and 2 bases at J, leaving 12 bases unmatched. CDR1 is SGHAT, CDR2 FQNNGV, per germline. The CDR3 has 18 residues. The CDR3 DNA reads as TGTGCCAGCAGCTTAAACAGGTGGTCTAGCGGAACCTACAATGAGCAGTTCTTC. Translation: CASSLNRWSSGTYNEQFF.

DNA for the CDR3: TGTGCCACCAGCGCCCGAGCGGGGGTGGGCTACAATGAGCAGTTCTTC. This encodes CATSARAGVGYNEQFF. The rearrangement joins TRBV24-1 to TRBJ2-1; 8 bases match TRBD2. V was clipped by 7 bases and J by 3 bases; unmatched bases: 10. This CDR3 has 16 amino acids. Germline loops: CDR1 KGHDR, CDR2 SFDVKD.

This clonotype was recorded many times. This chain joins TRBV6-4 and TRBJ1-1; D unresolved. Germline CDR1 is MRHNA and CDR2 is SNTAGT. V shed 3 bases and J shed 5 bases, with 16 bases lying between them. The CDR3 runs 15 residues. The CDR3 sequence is CASSDKRAEVTEAFF. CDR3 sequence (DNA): TGTGCCAGCAGTGATAAGCGGGCGGAGGTTACTGAAGCTTTCTTT.

CDR3 sequence reads: CASSQGEVLDGANVLTF. DNA for the CDR3: TGCGCCAGCAGCCAGGGGGAGGTCCTGGATGGGGCCAACGTCCTGACTTTC. The chain has TRBV4-1 and TRBJ2-6; D might be TRBD2 (6 bases). The V end lost 3 bases, the J end lost 3 bases, and 15 bases lay between the germline ends. Germline CDR1 and CDR2: MGHRA and YSYEKL. The CDR3 covers 17 residues.

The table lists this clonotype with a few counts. CDR3 DNA: TGTGCCACCAGTGATTCGGGGGTGGCAGATACGCAGTATTTT. Encoded protein: CATSDSGVADTQYF. This chain connects TRBV24-1 to TRBJ2-3, with D tentatively TRBD2 (6 bases). Germline V gives CDR1 KGHDR, CDR2 SFDVKD. The CDR3 sequence is 14 residues long. Trimming shortened V by 2 bases and J by 4 bases, and 9 bases separated the two germline ends.

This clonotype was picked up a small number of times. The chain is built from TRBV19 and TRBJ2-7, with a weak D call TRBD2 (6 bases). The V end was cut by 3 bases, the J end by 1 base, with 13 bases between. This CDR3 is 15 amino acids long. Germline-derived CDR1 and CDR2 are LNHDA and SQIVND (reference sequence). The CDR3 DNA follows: TGTGCCAGTAGTATTGACGGCGGGACTTCCTACGAGCAGTACTTC. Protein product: CASSIDGGTSYEQYF.

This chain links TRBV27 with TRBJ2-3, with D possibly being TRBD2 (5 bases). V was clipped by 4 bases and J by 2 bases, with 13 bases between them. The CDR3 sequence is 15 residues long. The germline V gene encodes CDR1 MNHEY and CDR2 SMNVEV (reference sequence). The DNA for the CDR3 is TGTGCCAGCAGTTGGACTCCTCACTACACAGATACGCAGTATTTT. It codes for CASSWTPHYTDTQYF.

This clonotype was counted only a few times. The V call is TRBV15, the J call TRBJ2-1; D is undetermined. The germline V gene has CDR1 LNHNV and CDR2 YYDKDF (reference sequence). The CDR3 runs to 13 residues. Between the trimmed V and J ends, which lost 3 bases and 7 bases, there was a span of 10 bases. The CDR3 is CATSSDLWNEQFF. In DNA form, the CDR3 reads TGTGCCACCAGCAGTGACCTCTGGAATGAGCAGTTCTTC.

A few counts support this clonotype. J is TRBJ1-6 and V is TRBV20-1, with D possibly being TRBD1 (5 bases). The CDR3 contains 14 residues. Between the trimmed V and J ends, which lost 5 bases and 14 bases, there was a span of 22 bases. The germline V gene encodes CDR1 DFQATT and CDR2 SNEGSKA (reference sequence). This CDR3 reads CSAGGDPLLGALHF. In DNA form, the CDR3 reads TGCAGTGCTGGGGGGGATCCGTTGCTTGGGGCCCTCCACTTT.

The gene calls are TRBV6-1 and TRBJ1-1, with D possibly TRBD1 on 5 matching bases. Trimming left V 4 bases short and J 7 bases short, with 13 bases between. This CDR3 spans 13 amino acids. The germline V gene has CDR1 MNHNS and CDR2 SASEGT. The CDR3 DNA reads TGTGCCAGCAGTGCCCGGGGGGTTAGTGAAGCTTTCTTT. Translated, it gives CASSARGVSEAFF.

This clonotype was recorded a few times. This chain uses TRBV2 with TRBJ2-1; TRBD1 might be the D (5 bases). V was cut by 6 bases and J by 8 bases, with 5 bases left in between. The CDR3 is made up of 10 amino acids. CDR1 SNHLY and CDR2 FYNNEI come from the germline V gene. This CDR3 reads CASRGHEQFF. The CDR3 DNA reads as TGTGCCAGCAGGGGGCATGAGCAGTTCTTC.

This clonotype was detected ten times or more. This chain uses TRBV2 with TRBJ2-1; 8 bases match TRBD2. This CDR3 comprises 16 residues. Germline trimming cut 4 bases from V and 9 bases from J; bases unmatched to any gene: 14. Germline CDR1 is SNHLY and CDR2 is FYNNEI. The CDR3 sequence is CASSGLAGPRKGEQFF. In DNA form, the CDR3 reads TGTGCCAGCAGTGGATTAGCGGGACCAAGGAAAGGTGAGCAGTTCTTC.

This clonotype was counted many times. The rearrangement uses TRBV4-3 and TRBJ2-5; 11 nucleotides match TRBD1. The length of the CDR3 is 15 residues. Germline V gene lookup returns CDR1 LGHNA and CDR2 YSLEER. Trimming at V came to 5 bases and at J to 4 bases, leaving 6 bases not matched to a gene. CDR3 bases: TGCGCCAGCAGCGTTTCCGGGACAGGGGGAGAGACCCAGTACTTC. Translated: CASSVSGTGGETQYF.

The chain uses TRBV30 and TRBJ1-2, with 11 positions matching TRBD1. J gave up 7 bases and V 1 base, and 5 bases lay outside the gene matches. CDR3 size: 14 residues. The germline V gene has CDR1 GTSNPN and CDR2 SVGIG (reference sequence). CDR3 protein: CAWSGGQGAAGYTF. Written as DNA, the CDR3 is TGTGCCTGGAGTGGAGGACAGGGGGCCGCTGGCTACACCTTC.

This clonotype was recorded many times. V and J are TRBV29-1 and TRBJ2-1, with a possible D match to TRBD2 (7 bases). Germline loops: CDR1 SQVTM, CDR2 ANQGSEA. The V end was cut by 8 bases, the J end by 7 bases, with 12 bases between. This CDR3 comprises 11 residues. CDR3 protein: CSLRGGNEQFF. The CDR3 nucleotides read TGCAGCTTGAGGGGGGGTAATGAGCAGTTCTTC.

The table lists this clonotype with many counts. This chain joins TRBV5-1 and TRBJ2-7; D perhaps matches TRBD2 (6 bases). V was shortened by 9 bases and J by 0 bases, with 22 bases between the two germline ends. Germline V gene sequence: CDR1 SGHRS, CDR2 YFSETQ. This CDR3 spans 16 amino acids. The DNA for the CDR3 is TGCGCCAACGGCCACTATCTAGCGACGAGCTCCTACGAGCAGTACTTC. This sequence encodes CANGHYLATSSYEQYF. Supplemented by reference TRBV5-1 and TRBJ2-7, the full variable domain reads KAGVTQTPRYLIKTRGQQVTLSCSPISGHRSVSWYQQTPGQGLQFLFEYFSETQRNKGNFPGRFSGRQFSNSRSEMNVSTLELGDSALYLCANGHYLATSSYEQYFGPGTRLTVT.

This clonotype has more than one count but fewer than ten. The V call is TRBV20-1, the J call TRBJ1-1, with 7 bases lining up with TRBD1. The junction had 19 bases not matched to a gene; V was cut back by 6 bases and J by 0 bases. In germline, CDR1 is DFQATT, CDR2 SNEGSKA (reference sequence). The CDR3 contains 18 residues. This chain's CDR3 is CSAPPQNRGRPLNTEAFF. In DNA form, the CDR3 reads TGCAGTGCCCCTCCCCAAAACAGGGGCCGCCCTTTGAACACTGAAGCTTTCTTT.

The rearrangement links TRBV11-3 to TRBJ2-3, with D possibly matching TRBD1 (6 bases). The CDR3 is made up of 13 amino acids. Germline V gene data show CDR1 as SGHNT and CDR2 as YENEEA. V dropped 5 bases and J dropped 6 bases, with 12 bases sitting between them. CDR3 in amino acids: CASSETQGDTQYF. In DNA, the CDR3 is TGTGCCAGCAGCGAAACCCAGGGGGATACGCAGTATTTT.

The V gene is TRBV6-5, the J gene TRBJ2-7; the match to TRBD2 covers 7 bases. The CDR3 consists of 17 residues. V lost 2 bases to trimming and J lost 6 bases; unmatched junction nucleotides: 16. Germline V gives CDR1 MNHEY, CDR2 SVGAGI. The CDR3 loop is CASSYRDGRAGEGEQYF. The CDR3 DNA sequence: TGTGCCAGCAGTTACAGGGATGGTAGGGCGGGAGAAGGCGAGCAGTACTTC.

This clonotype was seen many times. The CDR3 sequence is CATRGVAANLRVFGELFF. The CDR3 coding sequence is TGTGCCACCCGGGGGGTGGCAGCTAATCTCCGTGTTTTCGGGGAGCTGTTTTTT. V is TRBV11-1 and J is TRBJ2-2, with 7 positions matching TRBD2. Germline V gives CDR1 SGHAT, CDR2 FQDESV (reference sequence). Losses at the gene ends were 10 bases for V and 7 bases for J; bases not matched to a gene: 24. The CDR3 covers 18 residues.

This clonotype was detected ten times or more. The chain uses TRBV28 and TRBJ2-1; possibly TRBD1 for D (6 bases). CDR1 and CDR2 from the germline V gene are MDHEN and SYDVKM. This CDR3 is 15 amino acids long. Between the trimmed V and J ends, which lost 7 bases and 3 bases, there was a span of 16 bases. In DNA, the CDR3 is TGTGCCAGCACCCCAGGGGATTATATCTACAATGAGCAGTTCTTC. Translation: CASTPGDYIYNEQFF.

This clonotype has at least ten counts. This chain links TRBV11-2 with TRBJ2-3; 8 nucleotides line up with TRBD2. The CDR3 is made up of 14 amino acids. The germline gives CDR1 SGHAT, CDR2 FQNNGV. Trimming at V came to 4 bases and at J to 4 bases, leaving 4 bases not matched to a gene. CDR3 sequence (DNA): TGTGCCAGCAGCTATAGCGGGATGGCAGATACGCAGTATTTT. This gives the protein CASSYSGMADTQYF. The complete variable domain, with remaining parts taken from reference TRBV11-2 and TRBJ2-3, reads EAGVAQSPRYKIIEKRQSVAFWCNPISGHATLYWYQQILGQGPKLLIQFQNNGVVDDSQLPKDRFSAERLKGVDSTLKIQPAKLEDSAVYLCASSYSGMADTQYFGPGTRLTVL.